The 2 T cell receptor beta chains below come from one sample, sequenced in a study of T cells in narcolepsy. Method: immunoSEQ multiplex PCR; TCRdb's copy keeps in-frame clones and lacks some. This table holds approximately 31,000 clones, roughly 78% found once. What was sequenced was CD45RA- memory CD4+ T cells from PBMCs. These receptors originate from a human donor with narcolepsy.

This chain links TRBV5-1 with TRBJ1-2; D might be TRBD1 (5 bases). Germline CDR1 and CDR2: SGHRS and YFSETQ. V was shortened by 5 bases and J by 10 bases, with 12 bases between the two germline ends. The CDR3 runs 11 residues. As DNA, the CDR3 is TGCGCCAGCAGTTCCGACAGATACTACACCTTC. It specifies CASSSDRYYTF.

This chain links TRBV10-3 with TRBJ1-2, with D possibly being TRBD1 (5 bases). CDR1 is ENHRY, CDR2 SYGVKD, per germline. Trimming cost V 0 bases and J 6 bases, with 20 bases left between them. This CDR3 is built from 17 residues. CDR3 amino acids: CAISESAGGVERHGYTF. The CDR3 DNA sequence: TGTGCCATCAGTGAGTCGGCGGGGGGAGTCGAGCGCCATGGCTACACCTTC.